Sequencing of this T cell receptor beta chain was carried out in a study of T cells in Graves' hyperthyroidism and ophthalmopathy. Study findings and constraints: Most clonotypes that expanded in the thyroid above 0.001 also showed up in blood. Separating ophthalmopathy from stable hyperthyroidism was achieved by a 13 V-J model.

TCR beta CDR3 region amplification was performed from RNA transcripts. Initially, a first-round RT-PCR of the TCR CDR3 employed the HTBI primer set. One entry per CDR3 protein results from TCRdb running MiXCR on the multiplex PCR reads. The sample consists of nearly 600,000 distinct CDR3 sequences, approximately 15% of them appearing once. The CDR3 loop spans 14 amino acids. Germline CDR1 is DFQATT and CDR2 is SNEGSKA (reference sequence). V was clipped by 0 bases and J by 1 base, with 9 bases between them. This clonotype was recorded at least ten times. Antigen: not known. Uncontrolled infection, other autoimmune disease, pregnancy and lactation each barred patients from inclusion.

The chain joins TRBV20-1 to TRBJ1-1, with D maybe TRBD1 (6 bases). Input material: blood. This receptor was identified in a woman aged 18 to 35 with Graves' ophthalmopathy. CDR3 in DNA: TGCAGTGCTAGAGAGCCGGACAGGAACACTGAAGCTTTCTTT. It yields the protein CSAREPDRNTEAFF.